The 26 T cell receptor beta chains below come from one sample, sequenced in a study of T cells in Graves' hyperthyroidism and ophthalmopathy. Amplification targeted TCR beta CDR3 regions from RNA transcripts. HTBI primers were the set used in a first-round RT-PCR of the TCR CDR3. One entry per CDR3 protein results from TCRdb running MiXCR on the multiplex PCR reads. The table lists roughly 400,000 distinct CDR3 sequences, roughly 14% of them singletons. The specimen was blood. These receptors all stem from a woman aged 18 to 35 with Graves' hyperthyroidism that later progressed to Graves' ophthalmopathy.

A word on this clonotype: It may be a read error: a sequence one base away is much more abundant. The gene calls are TRBV13 and TRBJ2-1, with D maybe TRBD2 (5 bases). Trimming pared 0 bases from V and 4 bases from J, leaving 19 bases between. The germline V gene has CDR1 PRHDT and CDR2 FYEKMQ (reference sequence). The CDR3 runs to 18 residues. Written as DNA, the CDR3 is TGTGCCAGCAGCTTAGGGGCTGGCGGGCGGTACGGTTACAATGAGCAGTTCTTC. It is translated as CASSLGAGGRYGYNEQFF.

This clonotype was recorded at least ten times. V and J are TRBV28 and TRBJ2-3, with TRBD2 matching over 10 bases. The CDR3 consists of 14 residues. The V segment lost 11 bases and the J segment 2 bases; nucleotides outside the gene matches: 7. Germline CDR1 reads MDHEN; CDR2 reads SYDVKM. The CDR3 is CAVGTSAYTDTQYF. The CDR3 nucleotides read TGTGCCGTTGGGACTAGCGCCTACACAGATACGCAGTATTTT. Together with reference TRBV28 and TRBJ2-3, the CDR3 gives the full variable domain: DVKVTQSSRYLVKRTGEKVFLECVQDMDHENMFWYRQDPGLGLRLIYFSYDVKMKEKGDIPEGYSVSREKKERFSLILESASTNQTSMYLCAVGTSAYTDTQYFGPGTRLTVL.

This clonotype was seen a handful of times. V gene TRBV20-1 combines with J gene TRBJ2-7; 8 bases map to TRBD2. From germline, CDR1 is DFQATT and CDR2 SNEGSKA (reference sequence). Trimming took 7 bases from V and 5 from J; bases not matched to a gene: 13. CDR3 length equals 14 residues. The CDR3 coding sequence is TGCAGTGTTCCACCCCCGGGAGGGCCCCACGAGCAGTACTTC. Its protein is CSVPPPGGPHEQYF.

This clonotype came up many times. V usage is TRBV4-1 and J usage is TRBJ2-1; D remains unclear. Trimming cost V 5 bases and J 6 bases, with 8 bases left between them. This CDR3 is built from 12 residues. Germline assignment: CDR1 MGHRA and CDR2 YSYEKL. CDR3 loop: CASSVNSNEQFF. CDR3 in DNA: TGCGCCAGCAGCGTCAATTCCAATGAGCAGTTCTTC.

A few counts support this clonotype. The chain combines TRBV27 with TRBJ2-3, with a tentative D call TRBD2 (6 bases). Trimming pared 3 bases from V and 6 bases from J, leaving 19 bases between. CDR3 size: 16 residues. Germline assignment: CDR1 MNHEY and CDR2 SMNVEV (reference sequence). The CDR3 coding sequence is TGTGCCAGCAGTTTTAGTGGGGAGGCTCCGGGCGATACGCAGTATTTT. This gives the protein CASSFSGEAPGDTQYF.

A few counts support this clonotype. This chain joins TRBV27 and TRBJ2-1; D is ambiguous. Per the germline V gene, CDR1 is MNHEY and CDR2 is SMNVEV (reference sequence). The V gene lost 6 bases and the J gene lost 7 bases, with 19 bases spanning the gap. The CDR3 consists of 15 residues. The CDR3 is CASRRQAPTYNEQFF. The CDR3 DNA reads as TGTGCCAGCAGGCGTCAGGCTCCTACATATAATGAGCAGTTCTTC.

This rearrangement joins TRBV4-1 to TRBJ1-4; D remains ambiguous. V was shortened by 5 bases and J by 3 bases, with 25 bases between the two germline ends. Germline V gene data show CDR1 as MGHRA and CDR2 as YSYEKL. This CDR3 contains 19 residues. The CDR3 loop reads CASSYDKTRRLTANEKLFF. CDR3 sequence (DNA): TGCGCCAGCAGCTACGACAAGACGAGGCGACTTACAGCTAATGAAAAACTGTTTTTT.

There are many counts of this clonotype. V gene TRBV20-1 combines with J gene TRBJ2-1; 7 nucleotides agree with TRBD1. The CDR3 extends over 18 amino acids. In germline, CDR1 is DFQATT, CDR2 SNEGSKA (reference sequence). After removal of 0 bases from V and 0 bases from J, the junction contained 11 bases not matched to a gene. CDR3 protein: CSARDPKTGPNSYNEQFF. DNA for the CDR3: TGCAGTGCTAGAGATCCAAAGACAGGGCCGAACTCCTACAATGAGCAGTTCTTC.

This clonotype came up a few times. As DNA, the CDR3 is TGTGCCAGCAGTTCCCACGGCAGGGATTACGGAAACACCATATATTTT. Its translation is CASSSHGRDYGNTIYF. The chain links TRBV28 to TRBJ1-3; D perhaps matches TRBD1 (5 bases). CDR3 size: 16 residues. The germline V and J ends were trimmed by 4 bases and 4 bases, with 17 bases remaining between them. Looked up from germline, CDR1 is MDHEN and CDR2 is SYDVKM.

This clonotype was picked up many times. The CDR3 sequence is CASSSGGYSNQPQHF. CDR3 in DNA: TGTGCCAGCAGCTCAGGGGGCTATAGCAATCAGCCCCAGCATTTT. The rearrangement links TRBV2 to TRBJ1-5; 8 nucleotides align to TRBD1. CDR3 length: 15 residues. The junction had 4 bases not matched to a gene; V was cut back by 6 bases and J by 0 bases. Germline CDR1 and CDR2: SNHLY and FYNNEI.

The rearrangement links TRBV28 to TRBJ2-7, with TRBD2 matching 10 bases. The junction had 2 bases not matched to a gene; V was cut back by 8 bases and J by 4 bases. CDR1 is MDHEN, CDR2 SYDVKM, per germline. This CDR3 spans 12 amino acids. CDR3 DNA sequence: TGTGCCAGCGGACTAGCGGCGTACGAGCAGTACTTC. Translating gives CASGLAAYEQYF. Complete variable domain (other parts from reference TRBV28 and TRBJ2-7): DVKVTQSSRYLVKRTGEKVFLECVQDMDHENMFWYRQDPGLGLRLIYFSYDVKMKEKGDIPEGYSVSREKKERFSLILESASTNQTSMYLCASGLAAYEQYFGPGTRLTVT.

This clonotype was seen repeatedly, ten times or more. The rearrangement joins TRBV24-1 to TRBJ2-7, with D perhaps given as TRBD1 or TRBD2 (5 bases each). Germline V gene sequence: CDR1 KGHDR, CDR2 SFDVKD. CDR3 length: 14 amino acids. V lost 4 bases to trimming and J lost 6 bases, with 15 bases between them. In nucleotides, the CDR3 is TGTGCCACCAGTGAGACCGGGACGACTGCCGAGCAGTACTTC. It yields the protein CATSETGTTAEQYF.

This clonotype was seen ten or more times. V gene TRBV6-5 combines with J gene TRBJ2-1; D is possibly TRBD2 (5 bases). Germline V gives CDR1 MNHEY, CDR2 SVGAGI. The V end was cut by 2 bases, the J end by 6 bases, with 11 bases between. The CDR3 runs to 14 residues. The CDR3 sequence: CASSYRRLANEQFF. In DNA form, the CDR3 reads TGTGCCAGCAGTTACCGTAGGCTAGCCAATGAGCAGTTCTTC.

This clonotype was seen repeatedly, ten times or more. The chain employs TRBV30 and TRBJ1-6; tentatively, D is TRBD1 (5 bases). V lost 4 bases, J lost 10 bases, and 14 bases lay in between. This CDR3 has 13 residues. The germline CDR1 and CDR2 sequences are GTSNPN and SVGIG (reference sequence). The chain's CDR3 is CAWTNRNLSPLHF. As DNA, the CDR3 is TGTGCCTGGACCAACAGGAACCTCTCACCCCTCCACTTT.

This clonotype was counted only a few times. The CDR3 is CASSGLREAFHEQYF. CDR3 nucleotide sequence: TGTGCCAGCAGTGGGTTGCGGGAGGCCTTCCACGAGCAGTACTTC. This chain links TRBV6-1 with TRBJ2-7; 8 bases align to TRBD2. Germline trimming cut 4 bases from V and 5 bases from J; bases unmatched to any gene: 10. Germline V gene lookup returns CDR1 MNHNS and CDR2 SASEGT. This CDR3 region has 15 residues.

V gene TRBV6-1 combines with J gene TRBJ2-1; D might be TRBD2 (5 bases). Trimming shortened V by 6 bases and J by 8 bases, and 14 bases separated the two germline ends. Germline V gene lookup returns CDR1 MNHNS and CDR2 SASEGT. The CDR3 sequence is 13 residues long. DNA for the CDR3: TGTGCCAGCAGCTTTACTAGTATCCATGAGCAGTTCTTC. Protein: CASSFTSIHEQFF.

This clonotype was seen many times. The CDR3 protein is CASRSPTSSNTGELFF. DNA of the CDR3: TGTGCCAGCAGATCTCCCACTAGCTCGAACACCGGGGAGCTGTTTTTT. The chain carries TRBV28 and TRBJ2-2; possible D gene TRBD2, 6 bases. With 6 bases removed from V and 0 bases from J, the gap between germline ends came to 14 bases. This CDR3 is 16 amino acids long. Germline V CDR1 and CDR2: MDHEN, SYDVKM.

This clonotype was seen many times. The chain uses TRBV6-1 and TRBJ2-1; tentatively, D is TRBD1 (5 bases). The CDR3 consists of 18 residues. V lost 1 base to trimming and J lost 5 bases, with 21 bases between them. Germline assignment: CDR1 MNHNS and CDR2 SASEGT. CDR3: CASSEGRQGILLNNEQFF. Here the CDR3 DNA reads TGTGCCAGCAGTGAAGGTCGCCAGGGTATTCTCCTTAACAATGAGCAGTTCTTC.

The chain links TRBV14 to TRBJ2-4; 11 bases agree with TRBD2. The germline gives CDR1 SGHDN, CDR2 FVKESK. V dropped 4 bases and J dropped 4; count of bases not matched to a gene: 6. The CDR3 is 16 amino acids. The CDR3 here is CASSPGLAEWKNIQYF. CDR3 DNA sequence: TGTGCCAGCAGCCCGGGACTAGCGGAGTGGAAAAACATTCAGTACTTC.

This clonotype was picked up many times. This sequence joins TRBV2 and TRBJ2-7; 15 bases are a match to TRBD2. After removal of 10 bases from V and 5 bases from J, the junction contained 9 bases not matched to a gene. The CDR3 spans 15 residues. Germline CDR1 reads SNHLY; CDR2 reads FYNNEI. The chain's CDR3 is CATEGLAGGLDEQYF. CDR3 nucleotides: TGTGCCACAGAAGGACTAGCGGGAGGGCTAGACGAGCAGTACTTC.

This clonotype has ten or more counts. The V call is TRBV28, the J call TRBJ2-7; D gene unclear. Trimming took off 3 bases at V and 0 bases at J, with 9 bases between the two ends. The CDR3 is made up of 14 amino acids. Germline assignment: CDR1 MDHEN and CDR2 SYDVKM. Here the CDR3 DNA reads TGTGCCAGCAGTTTGGTTCCTCACTCCTACGAGCAGTACTTC. This sequence encodes CASSLVPHSYEQYF.

The V and J genes are TRBV12-5 and TRBJ2-3; 8 bases agree with TRBD2. The length of the CDR3 is 17 residues. Germline CDR1 LGHNT, CDR2 FRNRAP. Losses at the gene ends were 5 bases for V and 4 bases for J; bases not matched to a gene: 14. CDR3 loop: CASGIPRAGAGADTQYF. CDR3 in DNA: TGTGCTAGTGGTATACCACGAGCGGGAGCCGGAGCAGATACGCAGTATTTT. Combining the CDR3 with reference TRBV12-5 and TRBJ2-3 gives the whole variable domain DARVTQTPRHKVTEMGQEVTMRCQPILGHNTVFWYRQTMMQGLELLAYFRNRAPLDDSGMPKDRFSAEMPDATLATLKIQPSEPRDSAVYFCASGIPRAGAGADTQYFGPGTRLTVL.

Ten or more counts support this clonotype. The chain links TRBV7-2 to TRBJ2-5, with 8 bases that match TRBD2. V lost 5 bases and J lost 5; bases outside the gene matches: 10. Germline-derived CDR1 and CDR2 are SGHTA and FQGNSA. This CDR3 region has 15 residues. The CDR3 is CASSPSGRRGETQYF. The CDR3 DNA follows: TGTGCCAGCAGCCCGAGCGGGAGACGAGGGGAGACCCAGTACTTC.

V gene TRBV20-1 combines with J gene TRBJ2-5; 13 nucleotides line up with TRBD2. The CDR3 runs to 16 residues. Unmatched junction bases numbered 7, after V lost 0 bases and J lost 6 bases. Germline values: CDR1 DFQATT, CDR2 SNEGSKA (reference sequence). CDR3 in DNA: TGCAGTGCTAGAGATTTTCGGACTAGCGGGAGCCAGACCCAGTACTTC. Protein: CSARDFRTSGSQTQYF.

In this sample, this clonotype turned up many times. The chain links TRBV28 to TRBJ2-3, with a possible D match to TRBD2 (5 bases). The CDR3 totals 14 residues. Germline V gene sequence: CDR1 MDHEN, CDR2 SYDVKM. Trimming removed 5 bases at V and 5 bases at J, with 14 bases between. CDR3 in amino acids: CASSTLLRGDTQYF. CDR3 in DNA: TGTGCCAGCAGTACCCTGCTACGGGGAGATACGCAGTATTTT.

This clonotype was found a few times. DNA of the CDR3: TGCGCCAGCAGCTTACAGGCCACCACAGATACGCAGTATTTT. Residues: CASSLQATTDTQYF. The chain is built from TRBV5-1 and TRBJ2-3, with D tentatively TRBD1 (5 bases). V was cut by 2 bases and J by 2 bases, with 9 bases left in between. Per the germline V gene, CDR1 is SGHRS and CDR2 is YFSETQ. There are 14 residues in the CDR3. The variable domain in full, with the rest retrieved from reference TRBV5-1 and TRBJ2-3, is KAGVTQTPRYLIKTRGQQVTLSCSPISGHRSVSWYQQTPGQGLQFLFEYFSETQRNKGNFPGRFSGRQFSNSRSEMNVSTLELGDSALYLCASSLQATTDTQYFGPGTRLTVL.